This T cell receptor (beta chain) was sequenced during a study of technical replicates of blood from a handful of donors. The table came from immunoSEQ multiplex PCR; TCRdb's copy has only in-frame clones and leaves some out. The table records about 100,000 clones, nearly 96% of them present only once. Sequencing was done on a sample of T cells isolated from PBMCs. The sequence derives from a human donor in good health.

CDR3 sequence: CASNTGWAGYEQYF. The DNA for the CDR3 is TGTGCCAGCAATACCGGGTGGGCGGGTTACGAGCAGTACTTC. This sequence joins TRBV28 and TRBJ2-7; D possibly corresponds to TRBD2 (5 bases). The germline V gene encodes CDR1 MDHEN and CDR2 SYDVKM. This CDR3 is built from 14 residues. V was trimmed by 7 bases and J by 4 bases, leaving 17 bases between them.